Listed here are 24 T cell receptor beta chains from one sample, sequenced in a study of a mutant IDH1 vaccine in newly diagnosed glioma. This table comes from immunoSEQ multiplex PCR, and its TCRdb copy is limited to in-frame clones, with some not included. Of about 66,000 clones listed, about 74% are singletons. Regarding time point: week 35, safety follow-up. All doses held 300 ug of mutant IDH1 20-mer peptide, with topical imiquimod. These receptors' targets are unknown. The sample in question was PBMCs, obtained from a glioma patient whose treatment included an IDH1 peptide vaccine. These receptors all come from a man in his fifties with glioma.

CDR3 amino acids: CASSLASGGRGGELFF. CDR3 nucleotides: TGTGCCAGCAGCTTGGCTAGCGGGGGCCGTGGCGGGGAGCTGTTTTTT. The J gene is TRBJ2-2, the V gene TRBV5-4; 10 bases match TRBD2. The trim removed 0 bases at V and 7 bases at J, leaving 6 bases unmatched. CDR3 length: 16 amino acids. Looked up from germline, CDR1 is SGHNT and CDR2 is YYREEE (reference sequence).

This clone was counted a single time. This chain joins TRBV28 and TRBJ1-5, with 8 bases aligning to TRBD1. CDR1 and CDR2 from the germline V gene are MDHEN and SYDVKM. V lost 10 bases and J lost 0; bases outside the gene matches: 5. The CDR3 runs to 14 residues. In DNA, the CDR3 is TGTGCCATCCAGGGGGCGGTTAGCAATCAGCCCCAGCATTTT. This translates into CAIQGAVSNQPQHF.

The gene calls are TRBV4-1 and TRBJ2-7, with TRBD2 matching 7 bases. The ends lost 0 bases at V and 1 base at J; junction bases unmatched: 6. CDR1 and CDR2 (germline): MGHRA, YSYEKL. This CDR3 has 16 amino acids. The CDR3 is CASSQDQASGSYEQYF. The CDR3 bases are TGCGCCAGCAGCCAAGATCAGGCTAGCGGTTCCTACGAGCAGTACTTC.

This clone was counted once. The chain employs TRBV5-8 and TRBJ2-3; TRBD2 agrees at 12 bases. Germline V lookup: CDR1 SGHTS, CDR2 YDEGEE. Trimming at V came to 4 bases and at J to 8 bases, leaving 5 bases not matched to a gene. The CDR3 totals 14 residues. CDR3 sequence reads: CASSRASGGVTQYF. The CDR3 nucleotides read TGTGCCAGCAGCAGGGCTAGCGGGGGGGTTACGCAGTATTTT. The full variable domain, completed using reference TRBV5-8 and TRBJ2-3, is EAGVTQSPTHLIKTRGQQATLRCSPISGHTSVYWYQQALGLGLQFLLWYDEGEERNRGNFPPRFSGRQFPNYSSELNVNALELEDSALYLCASSRASGGVTQYFGPGTRLTVL.

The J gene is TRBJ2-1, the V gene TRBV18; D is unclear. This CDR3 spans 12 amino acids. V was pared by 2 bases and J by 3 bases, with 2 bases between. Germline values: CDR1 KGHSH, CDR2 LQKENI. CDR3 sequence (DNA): TGTGCCAGCTCACCAAACTACAATGAGCAGTTCTTC. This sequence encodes CASSPNYNEQFF.

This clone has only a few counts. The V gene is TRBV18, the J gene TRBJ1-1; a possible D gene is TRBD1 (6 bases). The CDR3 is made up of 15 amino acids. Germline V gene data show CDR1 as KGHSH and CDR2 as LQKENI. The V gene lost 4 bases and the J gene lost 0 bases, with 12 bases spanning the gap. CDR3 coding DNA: TGTGCCAGCTCACTTCCGGGGGGCTTGAACACTGAAGCTTTCTTT. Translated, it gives CASSLPGGLNTEAFF. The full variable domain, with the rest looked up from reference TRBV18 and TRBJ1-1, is NAGVMQNPRHLVRRRGQEARLRCSPMKGHSHVYWYRQLPEEGLKFMVYLQKENIIDESGMPKERFSAEFPKEGPSILRIQQVVRGDSAAYFCASSLPGGLNTEAFFGQGTRLTVV.

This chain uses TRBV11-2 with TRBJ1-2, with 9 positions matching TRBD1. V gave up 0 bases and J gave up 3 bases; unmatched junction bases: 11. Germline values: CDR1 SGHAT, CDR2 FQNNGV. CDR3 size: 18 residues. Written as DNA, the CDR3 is TGTGCCAGCAGCTTAGATCTAAGGACAGGGGTTAGTGACTATGGCTACACCTTC. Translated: CASSLDLRTGVSDYGYTF. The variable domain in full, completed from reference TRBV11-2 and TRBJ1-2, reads EAGVAQSPRYKIIEKRQSVAFWCNPISGHATLYWYQQILGQGPKLLIQFQNNGVVDDSQLPKDRFSAERLKGVDSTLKIQPAKLEDSAVYLCASSLDLRTGVSDYGYTFGSGTRLTVV.

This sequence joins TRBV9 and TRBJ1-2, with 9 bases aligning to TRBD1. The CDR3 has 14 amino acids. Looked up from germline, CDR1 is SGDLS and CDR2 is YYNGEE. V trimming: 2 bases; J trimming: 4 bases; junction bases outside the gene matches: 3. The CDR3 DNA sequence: TGTGCCAGCAGCGTCACAGGGGGCTCCTATGGCTACACCTTC. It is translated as CASSVTGGSYGYTF.

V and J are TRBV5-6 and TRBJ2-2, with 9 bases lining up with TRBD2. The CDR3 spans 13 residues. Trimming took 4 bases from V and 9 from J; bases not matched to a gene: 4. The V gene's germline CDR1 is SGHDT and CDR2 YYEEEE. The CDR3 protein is CASSGTSLRELFF. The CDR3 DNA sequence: TGTGCCAGCAGCGGGACTAGCTTAAGGGAGCTGTTTTTT. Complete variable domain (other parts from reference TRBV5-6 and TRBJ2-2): DAGVTQSPTHLIKTRGQQVTLRCSPKSGHDTVSWYQQALGQGPQFIFQYYEEEERQRGNFPDRFSGHQFPNYSSELNVNALLLGDSALYLCASSGTSLRELFFGEGSRLTVL.

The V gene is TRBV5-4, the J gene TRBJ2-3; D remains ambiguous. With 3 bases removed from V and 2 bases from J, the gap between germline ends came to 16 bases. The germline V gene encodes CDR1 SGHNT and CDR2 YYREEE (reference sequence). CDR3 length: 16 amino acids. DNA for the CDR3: TGTGCCAGCAGCTCGCCCACCCGGTGGCCCACAGATACGCAGTATTTT. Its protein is CASSSPTRWPTDTQYF.

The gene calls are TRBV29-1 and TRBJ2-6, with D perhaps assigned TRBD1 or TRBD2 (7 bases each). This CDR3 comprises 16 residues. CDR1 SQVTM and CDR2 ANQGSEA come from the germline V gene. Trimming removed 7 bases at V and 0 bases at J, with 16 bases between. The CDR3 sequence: CSARGGGGSGANVLTF. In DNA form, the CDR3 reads TGCAGCGCCAGGGGAGGGGGCGGCTCTGGGGCCAACGTCCTGACTTTC.

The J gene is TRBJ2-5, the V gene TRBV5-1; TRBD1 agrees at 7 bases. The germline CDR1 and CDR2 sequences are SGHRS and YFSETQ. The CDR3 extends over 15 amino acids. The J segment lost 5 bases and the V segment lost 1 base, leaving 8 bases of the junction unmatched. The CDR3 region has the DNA TGCGCCAGCAGCTTGCCCCGAGGGGGCGACGAGACCCAGTACTTC. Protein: CASSLPRGGDETQYF.

CDR3 protein: CASSSSSGGANEQYF. DNA for the CDR3: TGTGCCAGCAGTTCATCAAGCGGGGGGGCCAACGAGCAGTACTTC. The chain couples TRBV2 to TRBJ2-7, with 10 nucleotides matching TRBD2. Germline V lookup: CDR1 SNHLY, CDR2 FYNNEI. Trimming removed 5 bases from V and 5 bases from J; junction bases left unmatched: 9. This CDR3 is built from 15 residues.

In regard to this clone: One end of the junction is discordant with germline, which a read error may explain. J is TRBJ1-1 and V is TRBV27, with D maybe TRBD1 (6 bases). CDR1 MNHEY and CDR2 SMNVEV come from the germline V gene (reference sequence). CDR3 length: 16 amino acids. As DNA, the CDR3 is TGTGCCAGCAGTATATCTCTTGGGACACTGAACACTGAAGCTTTCTTT. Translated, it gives CASSISLGTLNTEAFF.

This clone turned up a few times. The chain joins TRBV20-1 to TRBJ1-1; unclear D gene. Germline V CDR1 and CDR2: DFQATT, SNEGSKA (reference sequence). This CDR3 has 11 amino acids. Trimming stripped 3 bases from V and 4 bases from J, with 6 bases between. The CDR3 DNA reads TGCAGTGCTAGCCCAGTCACTGAAGCTTTCTTT. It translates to CSASPVTEAFF.

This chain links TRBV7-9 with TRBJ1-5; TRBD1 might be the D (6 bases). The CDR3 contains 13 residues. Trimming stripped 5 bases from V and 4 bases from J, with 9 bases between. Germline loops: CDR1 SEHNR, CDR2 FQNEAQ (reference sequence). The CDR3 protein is CASSQTGNQPQHF. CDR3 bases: TGTGCCAGCAGCCAGACAGGAAATCAGCCCCAGCATTTT.

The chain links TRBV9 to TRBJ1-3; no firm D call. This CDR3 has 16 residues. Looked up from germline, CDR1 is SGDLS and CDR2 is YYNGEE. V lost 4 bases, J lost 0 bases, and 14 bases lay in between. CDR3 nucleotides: TGTGCCAGCAGCCCCCCAGCCAGCCTCTCTGGAAACACCATATATTTT. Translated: CASSPPASLSGNTIYF.

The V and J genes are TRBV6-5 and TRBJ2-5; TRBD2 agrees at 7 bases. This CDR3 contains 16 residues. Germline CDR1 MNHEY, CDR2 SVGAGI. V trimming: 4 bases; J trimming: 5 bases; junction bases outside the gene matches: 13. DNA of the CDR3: TGTGCCAGCAGTTCCCTACGAGCGGGGAGAGGGGAGACCCAGTACTTC. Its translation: CASSSLRAGRGETQYF.

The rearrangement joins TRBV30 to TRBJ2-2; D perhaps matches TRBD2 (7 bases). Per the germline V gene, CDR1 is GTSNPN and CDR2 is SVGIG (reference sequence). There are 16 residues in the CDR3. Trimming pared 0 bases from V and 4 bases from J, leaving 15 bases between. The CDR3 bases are TGTGCCTGGAGTGTACTGAGGGGGGGCGCCACCGGGGAGCTGTTTTTT. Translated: CAWSVLRGGATGELFF.

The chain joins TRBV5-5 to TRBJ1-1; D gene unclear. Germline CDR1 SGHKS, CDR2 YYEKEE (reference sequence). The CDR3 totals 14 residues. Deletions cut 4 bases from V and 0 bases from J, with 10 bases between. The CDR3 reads CASSRTFMNTEAFF. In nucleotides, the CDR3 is TGTGCCAGCAGCCGAACCTTCATGAACACTGAAGCTTTCTTT.

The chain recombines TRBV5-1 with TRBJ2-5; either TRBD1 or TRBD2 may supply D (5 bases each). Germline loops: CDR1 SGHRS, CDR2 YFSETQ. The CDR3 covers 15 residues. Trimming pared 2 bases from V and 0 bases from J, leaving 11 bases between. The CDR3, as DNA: TGCGCCAGCAGCTTATTGGGGGTCGACCAAGAGACCCAGTACTTC. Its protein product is CASSLLGVDQETQYF.

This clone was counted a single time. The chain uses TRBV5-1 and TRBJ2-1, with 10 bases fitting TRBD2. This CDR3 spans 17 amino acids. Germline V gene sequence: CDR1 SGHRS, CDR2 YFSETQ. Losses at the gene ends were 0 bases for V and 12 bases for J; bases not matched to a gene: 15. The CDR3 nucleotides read TGCGCCAGCAGCTTGGCCTCAACCAGCGGGGGGGCTCAGGTGCAGTTCTTC. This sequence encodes CASSLASTSGGAQVQFF.

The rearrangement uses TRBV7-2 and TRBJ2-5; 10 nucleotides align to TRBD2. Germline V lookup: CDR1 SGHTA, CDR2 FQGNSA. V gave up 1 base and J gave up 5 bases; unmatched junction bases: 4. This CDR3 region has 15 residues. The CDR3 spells CASSLGSGGYETQYF. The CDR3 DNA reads TGTGCCAGCAGCTTAGGTAGCGGGGGGTATGAGACCCAGTACTTC.

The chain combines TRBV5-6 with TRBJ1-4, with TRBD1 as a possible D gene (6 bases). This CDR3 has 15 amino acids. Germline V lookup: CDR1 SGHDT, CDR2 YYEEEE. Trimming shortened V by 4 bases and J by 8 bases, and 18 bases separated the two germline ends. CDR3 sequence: CASSGGYGRGEKLFF. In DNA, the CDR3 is TGTGCCAGCAGCGGGGGCTACGGACGAGGGGAAAAACTGTTTTTT.